The following is a TCR beta chain sequence with its context. The data derive from a study of cytomegalovirus exposure and HLA in healthy donors. The CDR3 contains 14 residues. Germline V gene lookup returns CDR1 SGHTA and CDR2 FQGNSA. A multiplex PCR was run with 60 Vbeta primers and 13 Jbeta primers. Measured with immunoSEQ multiplex PCR; TCRdb has only the in-frame clones, and not every one. Among around 200,000 clones listed, 80% to 85% were seen once. The specimen sequenced was PBMCs. The receptor's source is a man aged 45-65 years in good health and CMV-seronegative. The chain links TRBV7-2 to TRBJ2-5, with 7 bases matching TRBD2. The J call may be faulty, since TRBJ2-7 better matches the DNA end. The CDR3: CASSSPSGSYEQYF. The CDR3 bases are TGTGCCAGCAGCTCCCCTAGCGGCTCCTACGAGCAGTACTTC.